This TCR beta chain derives from a study of blood T cell repertoires in COVID-19. The authors' processing: The authors estimated nucleated cell counts from reference gene primer amplification. TCRdb's table, derived via immunoSEQ multiplex PCR, lists solely in-frame clones and lacks some. Clone size and the V and J calls come from that table; the DNA yielded D and trimming. This table has fewer than 45,000 clones, about 85% appearing once. From germline, CDR1 is MNHEY and CDR2 SVGAGI. CDR3 length: 11 amino acids. V was pared by 5 bases and J by 8 bases, with 2 bases of the junction left unmatched. The sequence derives from a human donor in a cohort sampled during active COVID-19. This sequence joins TRBV6-5 and TRBJ1-2; the match to TRBD1 covers 7 bases. Material for sequencing was peripheral blood. The CDR3 sequence is CASSQGVGYTF. The CDR3 DNA is TGTGCCAGCAGTCAGGGGGTCGGCTACACCTTC.